These 17 T cell receptor beta chains share one sample of origin, sequenced in a study of T cells after posttransplantation cyclophosphamide. Cyclophosphamide on days +3 and +4 followed busulfan-fludarabine conditioning and a marrow graft. Using immunoSEQ multiplex PCR, the repertoire was profiled, and TCRdb retains in-frame clones only, with some absent. Of about 4,600 clones listed, about 80% were seen once; the top ten hold about 18%. Sequencing was performed on PBMCs, taken 86 days after allogeneic stem cell transplant with posttransplant cyclophosphamide. Receptors originate from a male patient aged 50 to 59 who received an allogeneic stem cell transplant from an unrelated donor, was CMV-positive, and had acute GVHD only. Some T cells may have originated in the graft donor.

V gene TRBV14 combines with J gene TRBJ2-5; maybe TRBD1 (5 bases). Germline V lookup: CDR1 SGHDN, CDR2 FVKESK. V was pared by 0 bases and J by 3 bases, with 11 bases between. This CDR3 region has 15 residues. CDR3 sequence: CASSQDRGAKETQYF. The DNA of the CDR3 is TGTGCCAGCAGCCAAGATCGTGGGGCTAAAGAGACCCAGTACTTC. The full variable domain, completed using reference TRBV14 and TRBJ2-5, is EAGVTQFPSHSVIEKGQTVTLRCDPISGHDNLYWYRRVMGKEIKFLLHFVKESKQDESGMPNNRFLAERTGGTYSTLKVQPAELEDSGVYFCASSQDRGAKETQYFGPGTRLLVL.

The gene calls are TRBV7-9 and TRBJ1-5; 10 bases are a match to TRBD1. V shed 3 bases, J shed 3 bases, and the junction held 5 bases outside the gene matches. Germline V CDR1 and CDR2: SEHNR, FQNEAQ (reference sequence). The CDR3 loop spans 16 amino acids. Written as DNA, the CDR3 is TGTGCCAGCAGCTTGGGGGGGACAGGGGACAATCAGCCCCAGCATTTT. It yields the protein CASSLGGTGDNQPQHF.

The chain recombines TRBV13 with TRBJ2-7; 10 bases fit TRBD1. The CDR3 sequence is 17 residues long. The V gene's germline CDR1 is PRHDT and CDR2 FYEKMQ (reference sequence). J lost 9 bases, V lost 4 bases, and 18 bases had no gene match. CDR3 nucleotide sequence: TGTGCCAGCAGCTCCGCCGGGACAGGGGTTTTCGTGAGTCGGCAGTACTTC. It encodes CASSSAGTGVFVSRQYF.

The V and J genes are TRBV7-2 and TRBJ1-2; no definite D call. The V end was cut by 5 bases, the J end by 7 bases, with 11 bases between. The germline CDR1 and CDR2 sequences are SGHTA and FQGNSA. This CDR3 contains 12 residues. In DNA, the CDR3 is TGTGCCAGCAGCCCTTTCGACTCTGGCTACACCTTC. Its translation is CASSPFDSGYTF.

This clone was seen a handful of times. The chain uses TRBV5-1 and TRBJ2-2; 8 bases align to TRBD2. Germline values: CDR1 SGHRS, CDR2 YFSETQ. V trimming: 5 bases; J trimming: 0 bases; junction bases outside the gene matches: 3. The length of the CDR3 is 15 residues. Here the CDR3 reads CASSQRGTNTGELFF. The CDR3 region has the DNA TGCGCCAGCAGTCAGCGGGGGACGAACACCGGGGAGCTGTTTTTT.

The V gene is TRBV30, the J gene TRBJ1-2; 9 bases align to TRBD1. The germline V gene encodes CDR1 GTSNPN and CDR2 SVGIG (reference sequence). V lost 0 bases, J lost 7 bases, and 9 bases stayed unmatched. The CDR3 sequence is 15 residues long. CDR3 sequence: CAWSVKGQGFGGYTF. As DNA, the CDR3 is TGTGCCTGGAGTGTAAAAGGACAGGGGTTTGGTGGCTACACCTTC.

The chain joins TRBV5-1 to TRBJ2-1; D may be TRBD1 (6 bases). Per germline, CDR1 SGHRS and CDR2 YFSETQ. Deletions cut 0 bases from V and 1 base from J, with 8 bases between. The CDR3 is made up of 15 amino acids. CDR3 DNA sequence: TGCGCCAGCAGCTTGGTAGGGGGATCCTACAATGAGCAGTTCTTC. Protein: CASSLVGGSYNEQFF.

This chain connects TRBV7-3 to TRBJ2-1, with D possibly matching TRBD2 (6 bases). V dropped 3 bases and J dropped 6 bases, with 9 bases sitting between them. This CDR3 contains 13 residues. CDR1 and CDR2 from the germline V gene are SGHTA and FQGTGA. CDR3 nucleotide sequence: TGTGCCAGCAGCTTCGATAGCGGCAATGAGCAGTTCTTC. Its translation: CASSFDSGNEQFF.

V gene TRBV19 combines with J gene TRBJ1-6, with TRBD1 matching 7 bases. The CDR3 loop spans 13 amino acids. V shed 5 bases, J shed 14 bases, and the junction held 9 bases outside the gene matches. Germline-derived CDR1 and CDR2 are LNHDA and SQIVND (reference sequence). The CDR3 loop reads CASSFQTGTSLHF. CDR3 DNA: TGTGCCAGTAGTTTCCAGACAGGGACCTCCCTCCACTTT.

The CDR3: CASSVLSGTYNEQFF. CDR3 DNA sequence: TGTGCCAGCAGCGTACTGAGCGGTACCTACAATGAGCAGTTCTTC. This chain connects TRBV9 to TRBJ2-1, with D maybe TRBD2 (5 bases). CDR3 length: 15 residues. CDR1 is SGDLS, CDR2 YYNGEE, per germline. V was cut by 1 base and J by 2 bases, with 10 bases left in between.

This chain links TRBV5-4 with TRBJ1-4, with 7 bases identical to TRBD1. The V gene end was trimmed by 0 bases and the J gene end by 7 bases; junction bases not matched to a gene: 6. CDR3 size: 15 residues. CDR1 SGHNT and CDR2 YYREEE come from the germline V gene (reference sequence). The CDR3 bases are TGTGCCAGCAGCTTGGGGGACAGCACGGCTGAAAAACTGTTTTTT. Protein sequence: CASSLGDSTAEKLFF.

The V and J genes are TRBV27 and TRBJ2-2; 9 bases agree with TRBD2. Germline values: CDR1 MNHEY, CDR2 SMNVEV (reference sequence). The length of the CDR3 is 17 residues. The trim removed 2 bases at V and 5 bases at J, leaving 9 bases unmatched. The CDR3 loop is CASSLNGGRARTGELFF. CDR3 in DNA: TGTGCCAGCAGTTTAAATGGCGGGAGGGCGAGGACCGGGGAGCTGTTTTTT.

In this sample, this clone turned up once. V is TRBV28 and J is TRBJ1-2, with 12 bases identical to TRBD1. V shed 0 bases and J 4 bases; nucleotides not matched to a gene: 6. The CDR3 has 17 residues. In germline, CDR1 is MDHEN, CDR2 SYDVKM. CDR3 loop: CASSLWGGTGGGYGYTF. CDR3 bases: TGTGCCAGCAGTTTATGGGGGGGGACAGGGGGCGGCTATGGCTACACCTTC.

The chain employs TRBV5-1 and TRBJ2-7; tentative D call: TRBD1 (6 bases). The CDR3 is 13 residues long. V lost 6 bases, J lost 0 bases, and 10 bases lay in between. Per germline, CDR1 SGHRS and CDR2 YFSETQ. CDR3: CASNGDNSYEQYF. In nucleotides, the CDR3 is TGCGCCAGCAATGGGGACAACTCCTACGAGCAGTACTTC.

The V gene is TRBV5-6, the J gene TRBJ1-2, with TRBD1 as a possible D gene (5 bases). V lost 0 bases, J lost 11 bases, and 8 bases lay in between. The CDR3 has 11 amino acids. Looked up from germline, CDR1 is SGHDT and CDR2 is YYEEEE. The CDR3 bases are TGTGCCAGCAGCTTGGTAGGGGCTTACACCTTC. Translation: CASSLVGAYTF.

V gene TRBV7-8 combines with J gene TRBJ2-1; the D gene is possibly TRBD2 (7 bases). Germline V gene data show CDR1 as SGHVS and CDR2 as FQNEAQ. V was clipped by 0 bases and J by 9 bases, with 18 bases between them. The CDR3 is 16 residues long. This CDR3 is CASSLAFAGAFGEQFF. CDR3 DNA sequence: TGTGCCAGCAGCTTAGCGTTCGCGGGGGCGTTCGGTGAGCAGTTCTTC.

The chain employs TRBV5-1 and TRBJ2-7, with 7 bases identical to TRBD1. This CDR3 is built from 15 residues. The germline CDR1 and CDR2 sequences are SGHRS and YFSETQ. V was pared by 4 bases and J by 6 bases, with 13 bases of the junction left unmatched. The CDR3 coding sequence is TGCGCCAGCAGCACCATGACACAGGGGATGGGCGAGCAGTACTTC. Its translation is CASSTMTQGMGEQYF.